This TCR beta chain was obtained from a study of cytomegalovirus exposure and HLA in healthy donors. Study results and caveats: Altogether, more than 150 TCR beta chains were recorded as cytomegalovirus-associated. Reported performance of the classifier showed diagnosis of cytomegalovirus status with high specificity and sensitivity. The authors confirmed in vitro that a few CMV-associated chains were specific for CMV antigens.

The assay was immunoSEQ multiplex PCR, and TCRdb's table has in-frame clones only and misses some. Of roughly 200,000 clones detected, approximately 86% appear once; the ten largest clones hold approximately 7.7%. The CDR3 has 15 residues. Germline loops: CDR1 MNHNY, CDR2 SVGAGI (reference sequence). The V segment lost 5 bases and the J segment 8 bases; nucleotides outside the gene matches: 14. A remark on this clone: Its antigen is currently unknown.

The donors were in the roughly 130-subject validation cohort; that cohort was separate from the approximately 700-subject first cohort. Sequencing used PBMCs. The sequence was collected from a man aged 25-40 years in good health and CMV-seropositive. This chain uses TRBV6-6 with TRBJ1-2; TRBD1 matches at 7 bases. The CDR3 loop reads CASSHGAREGAGYTF. The CDR3 region has the DNA TGTGCCAGCAGTCACGGGGCCAGGGAGGGGGCCGGCTACACCTTC.